Following are 21 T cell receptor beta chains from one sample sequenced in a study of identical twins. TCRdb re-called the 5' RACE reads through MiXCR, storing one row per CDR3 protein. The sample includes a few hundred thousand distinct CDR3 sequences, around 15% of them seen just once. The same data also went into a second study, on yellow fever vaccine responses in identical twins.

The sequencing input was CD4+ T cells sorted from blood. The receptors stem from a young woman in good health.

Concerning this clonotype itself: A junction boundary mismatches the germline segment, possibly from a read error. V and J are TRBV25-1 and TRBJ2-7, with 11 bases aligning to TRBD1. The CDR3 totals 13 residues. In germline, CDR1 is MGHDK, CDR2 SYGVNS. CDR3 bases: TGTGCCAGCAGTGAAACGGGACAGGGGGTGTGGAGCTTC. It encodes CASSETGQGVWSF.

The gene calls are TRBV29-1 and TRBJ2-1; D may be TRBD2 (7 bases). From germline, CDR1 is SQVTM and CDR2 ANQGSEA. The germline V and J ends were trimmed by 4 bases and 4 bases, with 17 bases remaining between them. This CDR3 is 15 amino acids long. DNA of the CDR3: TGCAGCGTTGCCGGGGGGCTAGCGACTTACAATGAGCAGTTCTTC. Translating it yields CSVAGGLATYNEQFF.

This clonotype was counted a few times. V is TRBV12-3 or TRBV12-4 and J is TRBJ2-3, with 13 bases fitting TRBD2. Trimming removed 7 bases from V and 0 bases from J; junction bases left unmatched: 7. This CDR3 region has 17 residues. This chain's CDR3 is CASTGLAGEPSTDTQYF. CDR3 bases: TGTGCCAGCACCGGACTAGCGGGGGAACCTAGCACAGATACGCAGTATTTT.

This clonotype was detected a few times. This rearrangement joins TRBV10-3 to TRBJ2-2; no definite D call. V gave up 8 bases and J gave up 7 bases, with 17 bases separating them. The CDR3 spans 14 residues. From germline, CDR1 is ENHRY and CDR2 SYGVKD. The CDR3 sequence: CAIGFGEGGGELFF. CDR3 sequence (DNA): TGTGCCATCGGGTTTGGTGAAGGTGGCGGGGAGCTGTTTTTT.

J is TRBJ2-1 and V is TRBV7-9; D tentatively fits TRBD1 or TRBD2 (7 bases each). This CDR3 is built from 12 residues. From germline, CDR1 is SEHNR and CDR2 FQNEAQ (reference sequence). V lost 5 bases and J lost 8, with 10 bases in between. The CDR3 protein is CASSPGGDEQFF. The DNA for the CDR3 is TGTGCCAGCAGCCCAGGGGGGGATGAGCAGTTCTTC.

This clonotype was seen repeatedly, ten times or more. This chain uses TRBV20-1 with TRBJ2-1; weak D call: TRBD2 (6 bases). Germline V gives CDR1 DFQATT, CDR2 SNEGSKA (reference sequence). Trimming pared 0 bases from V and 0 bases from J, leaving 9 bases between. The CDR3 runs to 15 residues. The CDR3 loop is CSARDHGSSYNEQFF. CDR3 DNA sequence: TGCAGTGCTAGAGATCACGGGAGCTCCTACAATGAGCAGTTCTTC.

This clonotype was recorded many times. The genes are TRBV5-1 and TRBJ1-1; tentative D call: TRBD1 (5 bases). CDR1 is SGHRS, CDR2 YFSETQ, per germline. V was shortened by 3 bases and J by 7 bases, with 16 bases between the two germline ends. CDR3 length: 14 amino acids. CDR3 coding DNA: TGCGCCAGCAGCTCTAGGACGGGGGAATATGAAGCTTTCTTT. Its protein product is CASSSRTGEYEAFF.

This clonotype was recorded a few times. The genes are TRBV5-5 and TRBJ2-6; no clear D gene. The V gene's germline CDR1 is SGHKS and CDR2 YYEKEE (reference sequence). V was shortened by 1 base and J by 0 bases, with 8 bases between the two germline ends. This CDR3 comprises 16 residues. The CDR3 sequence is CASSLFSGSGANVLTF. DNA for the CDR3: TGTGCCAGCAGCTTGTTTTCGGGCTCTGGGGCCAACGTCCTGACTTTC.

This clonotype was observed a handful of times. The rearrangement uses TRBV18 and TRBJ2-5, with 7 bases that match TRBD2. With 3 bases clipped from V and 2 bases from J, the junction kept 6 bases outside the gene matches. Germline loops: CDR1 KGHSH, CDR2 LQKENI. There are 15 residues in the CDR3. The CDR3 region is CASSPSSGTQETQYF. Written as DNA, the CDR3 is TGTGCCAGCTCACCGTCTAGCGGTACACAAGAGACCCAGTACTTC.

This clonotype was seen more than once but under ten times. The CDR3 nucleotides read TGTGCCAGCAGTGCGGGACAGGAAAATTCACCCCTCCACTTT. This gives the protein CASSAGQENSPLHF. The V call is TRBV28, the J call TRBJ1-6, with 8 bases aligning to TRBD1. J gave up 7 bases and V 5 bases, and 4 bases lay outside the gene matches. This CDR3 has 14 residues. CDR1 is MDHEN, CDR2 SYDVKM, per germline.

The chain recombines TRBV29-1 with TRBJ2-6; no clear D gene. In germline, CDR1 is SQVTM, CDR2 ANQGSEA. Trimming shortened V by 4 bases and J by 0 bases, and 10 bases separated the two germline ends. The CDR3 covers 15 residues. The CDR3 DNA follows: TGCAGCGTTGGATTCACGTCCTCTGGGGCCAACGTCCTGACTTTC. It yields the protein CSVGFTSSGANVLTF.

The J gene is TRBJ1-6, the V gene TRBV5-1; weak D call: TRBD1 (6 bases). Trimming took off 5 bases at V and 0 bases at J, with 15 bases between the two ends. This CDR3 region has 17 residues. Germline V gene lookup returns CDR1 SGHRS and CDR2 YFSETQ. CDR3 sequence reads: CASRANPDSSYNSPLHF. The CDR3 coding sequence is TGCGCCAGCAGAGCTAATCCGGACAGCTCCTATAATTCACCCCTCCACTTT.

At least ten counts were recorded for this clonotype. The CDR3 DNA is TGCGCCAGCAGCTTGGTCGGGACTAGCGGTTACAATGAGCAGTTCTTC. This encodes CASSLVGTSGYNEQFF. This sequence joins TRBV5-1 and TRBJ2-1; 11 bases match TRBD2. The trim removed 0 bases at V and 4 bases at J, leaving 3 bases unmatched. The CDR3 spans 16 residues. Germline V lookup: CDR1 SGHRS, CDR2 YFSETQ.

V and J are TRBV7-9 and TRBJ1-4; TRBD1 might be the D (5 bases). Per germline, CDR1 SEHNR and CDR2 FQNEAQ (reference sequence). The CDR3 is 15 amino acids. The germline V and J ends were trimmed by 2 bases and 3 bases, with 10 bases remaining between them. CDR3 nucleotide sequence: TGTGCCAGCAGCTTAACCGGGACCGCTAATGAAAAACTGTTTTTT. Its protein is CASSLTGTANEKLFF.

CDR3 region: CASSLDTGVLSYNEQFF. In DNA form, the CDR3 reads TGCGCCAGCAGCTTGGATACGGGAGTGCTGTCCTACAATGAGCAGTTCTTC. The chain carries TRBV5-1 and TRBJ2-1, with a weak D call TRBD2 (6 bases). This CDR3 is 17 amino acids long. V was clipped by 0 bases and J by 1 base, with 14 bases between them. The germline CDR1 and CDR2 sequences are SGHRS and YFSETQ.

The rearrangement links TRBV10-3 to TRBJ1-4; D not resolved. Per germline, CDR1 ENHRY and CDR2 SYGVKD. V was shortened by 3 bases and J by 7 bases, with 12 bases between the two germline ends. CDR3 length equals 14 residues. The CDR3: CAISDGNVGEKLFF. In DNA form, the CDR3 reads TGTGCCATCAGTGATGGCAACGTTGGTGAAAAACTGTTTTTT.

The chain uses TRBV5-1 and TRBJ2-2; D remains unclear. This CDR3 is 16 amino acids long. V lost 0 bases and J 1 base, leaving 10 bases between the germline ends. Germline values: CDR1 SGHRS, CDR2 YFSETQ. Here the CDR3 reads CASSLAGFLNTGELFF. CDR3 in DNA: TGCGCCAGCAGCTTGGCCGGTTTTTTGAACACCGGGGAGCTGTTTTTT.

The genes are TRBV7-9 and TRBJ2-3; tentative D call: TRBD2 (5 bases). The CDR3 has 15 amino acids. Germline V gives CDR1 SEHNR, CDR2 FQNEAQ (reference sequence). Trimming cost V 5 bases and J 2 bases, with 14 bases left between them. CDR3 in DNA: TGTGCCAGCAGCCAAAGCGGTCTCTCCACAGATACGCAGTATTTT. As protein: CASSQSGLSTDTQYF.

The rearrangement joins TRBV20-1 to TRBJ2-3; 7 bases match TRBD2. The trim removed 6 bases at V and 1 base at J, leaving 4 bases unmatched. Germline loops: CDR1 DFQATT, CDR2 SNEGSKA (reference sequence). The CDR3 runs to 13 residues. CDR3 protein: CSAMAGGTDTQYF. The DNA of the CDR3 is TGCAGTGCAATGGCGGGGGGCACAGATACGCAGTATTTT.

This clonotype has a handful of counts. The chain links TRBV7-3 to TRBJ2-5, with D unresolved. This CDR3 contains 13 residues. V was pared by 5 bases and J by 2 bases, with 9 bases between. Germline V gene data show CDR1 as SGHTA and CDR2 as FQGTGA. The CDR3 DNA is TGTGCCAGCAGCAGCGTTTCGCAAGAGACCCAGTACTTC. Translated: CASSSVSQETQYF. The full variable domain, in which reference TRBV7-3 and TRBJ2-5 provide the parts outside the CDR3, is GAGVSQTPSNKVTEKGKYVELRCDPISGHTALYWYRQSLGQGPEFLIYFQGTGAADDSGLPNDRFFAVRPEGSVSTLKIQRTERGDSAVYLCASSSVSQETQYFGPGTRLLVL.

This clonotype was seen a handful of times. This chain links TRBV12-3 or TRBV12-4 with TRBJ2-1, with D perhaps matching TRBD2 (6 bases). The CDR3 is made up of 17 amino acids. Trimming removed 6 bases from V and 8 bases from J, with 26 bases in between. For the CDR3, the DNA is TGTGCCAGCAGAGGCTTTGAGTTCGGGACGGAGGGCCATGAGCAGTTCTTC. Its protein product is CASRGFEFGTEGHEQFF.